One and the same sample provided the 27 T cell receptor beta chains below, sequenced in a study of blood T cell repertoires in COVID-19. Repertoires were generated with immunoSEQ multiplex PCR, while TCRdb's copy carries only in-frame clones and drops some. Of around 300,000 clones in the sample, about 83% were seen once. The specimen was PBMCs or T cells enriched from blood (not recorded which). The receptors come from a middle-aged woman who had recovered from COVID-19.

The chain uses TRBV24-1 and TRBJ1-1, with a possible D match to TRBD1 (5 bases). Germline V gene data show CDR1 as KGHDR and CDR2 as SFDVKD. V gave up 7 bases and J gave up 6 bases, with 14 bases separating them. CDR3 length: 13 amino acids. The CDR3 sequence is CATSTPGNAEAFF. The CDR3 DNA is TGTGCCACCAGCACCCCAGGGAATGCTGAAGCTTTCTTT.

This chain links TRBV7-6 with TRBJ1-3; D not resolved. Trimming shortened V by 4 bases and J by 0 bases, and 13 bases separated the two germline ends. Germline CDR1 SGHVS, CDR2 FNYEAQ. CDR3 length: 16 amino acids. CDR3 residues: CASSSGVAGSGNTIYF. In nucleotides, the CDR3 is TGTGCCAGCAGCTCAGGCGTGGCGGGCTCTGGAAACACCATATATTTT.

The chain has TRBV9 and TRBJ2-1, with TRBD2 identical over 11 bases. Germline CDR1 reads SGDLS; CDR2 reads YYNGEE. Unmatched junction bases numbered 4, after V lost 3 bases and J lost 5 bases. The CDR3 has 15 residues. CDR3 in amino acids: CASSAPGLADNEQFF. CDR3 nucleotides: TGTGCCAGCAGCGCCCCGGGACTAGCGGACAATGAGCAGTTCTTC. The variable domain in full, completed from reference TRBV9 and TRBJ2-1, reads DSGVTQTPKHLITATGQRVTLRCSPRSGDLSVYWYQQSLDQGLQFLIQYYNGEERAKGNILERFSAQQFPDLHSELNLSSLELGDSALYFCASSAPGLADNEQFFGPGTRLTVL.

The rearrangement links TRBV10-1 to TRBJ2-2; D is perhaps TRBD1 (6 bases). The germline gives CDR1 WNHNN, CDR2 SYGVQD (reference sequence). V was shortened by 3 bases and J by 4 bases, with 9 bases between the two germline ends. This CDR3 has 14 amino acids. The CDR3 nucleotides read TGCGCCAGCAGTGACAGGGGAACCACCGGGGAGCTGTTTTTT. It yields the protein CASSDRGTTGELFF.

This clone was counted a single time. The V call is TRBV28, the J call TRBJ1-3, with D possibly matching TRBD1 (6 bases). CDR3 length: 19 amino acids. CDR1 is MDHEN, CDR2 SYDVKM, per germline. V was pared by 6 bases and J by 0 bases, with 24 bases between. The CDR3 nucleotides are TGTGCCAGCAGCCTTATCGGGACACAGAGTTTTAGCTCTGGAAACACCATATATTTT. Amino acids: CASSLIGTQSFSSGNTIYF.

This rearrangement joins TRBV6-2 or TRBV6-3 to TRBJ1-5; D perhaps matches TRBD1 (5 bases). V lost 2 bases to trimming and J lost 0 bases, with 17 bases between them. The germline CDR1 and CDR2 sequences are MNHEY and SVGEGT. This CDR3 comprises 18 residues. The CDR3 nucleotides read TGTGCCAGCAGTTACGGCGGGGCACTCCTCTATAGCAATCAGCCCCAGCATTTT. Translated: CASSYGGALLYSNQPQHF.

Here the CDR3 DNA reads TGTGCCAGTAAGGTGGGGGCCACTGAAGCTTTCTTT. It yields the protein CASKVGATEAFF. The chain has TRBV19 and TRBJ1-1, with a tentative D call TRBD1 (6 bases). Germline CDR1 LNHDA, CDR2 SQIVND (reference sequence). Trimming removed 7 bases from V and 4 bases from J, with 10 bases in between. This CDR3 comprises 12 residues.

J is TRBJ1-2 and V is TRBV2; D remains ambiguous. The CDR3 covers 12 residues. The V end was cut by 5 bases, the J end by 3 bases, with 7 bases between. CDR1 SNHLY and CDR2 FYNNEI come from the germline V gene. As DNA, the CDR3 is TGTGCCAGCAGTTCCCCGGACTATGGCTACACCTTC. It codes for CASSSPDYGYTF.

The V call is TRBV7-9, the J call TRBJ2-5; 7 bases are shared with TRBD2. CDR1 SEHNR and CDR2 FQNEAQ come from the germline V gene (reference sequence). The CDR3 length is 14 residues. J gave up 4 bases and V 5 bases, and 7 bases lay outside the gene matches. CDR3 coding DNA: TGTGCCAGCAGCCCCGGGGGGAGGCGAGAGACCCAGTACTTC. Translation: CASSPGGRRETQYF.

The rearrangement joins TRBV28 to TRBJ2-7; maybe TRBD2 (6 bases). The CDR3 is 13 amino acids. CDR1 MDHEN and CDR2 SYDVKM come from the germline V gene. Trimming cost V 3 bases and J 2 bases, with 8 bases left between them. In nucleotides, the CDR3 is TGTGCCAGCAGTTTGGGGGGAACCTACGAGCAGTACTTC. This sequence encodes CASSLGGTYEQYF.

The chain recombines TRBV28 with TRBJ1-2; TRBD1 matches at 10 bases. Trimming removed 5 bases from V and 3 bases from J; junction bases left unmatched: 9. CDR1 is MDHEN and CDR2 is SYDVKM in the germline V gene. This CDR3 is 16 amino acids long. The CDR3 protein is CASSTSTGGADYGYTF. The CDR3 coding sequence is TGTGCCAGCAGTACCTCGACAGGGGGCGCCGACTATGGCTACACCTTC.

The CDR3 spells CASSQAGRGETQYF. CDR3 bases: TGTGCCAGCAGCCAAGCGGGAAGGGGGGAGACCCAGTACTTC. This chain uses TRBV7-2 with TRBJ2-5, with D possibly being TRBD2 (7 bases). This CDR3 contains 14 residues. Between the trimmed V and J ends, which lost 5 bases and 5 bases, there was a span of 15 bases. The germline CDR1 and CDR2 sequences are SGHTA and FQGNSA. Full variable domain (rest looked up from reference TRBV7-2 and TRBJ2-5): GAGVSQSPSNKVTEKGKDVELRCDPISGHTALYWYRQSLGQGLEFLIYFQGNSAPDKSGLPSDRFSAERTGGSVSTLTIQRTQQEDSAVYLCASSQAGRGETQYFGPGTRLLVL.

This clone was counted once. The chain has TRBV6-5 and TRBJ2-7, with TRBD2 as a possible D gene (6 bases). Trimming shortened V by 7 bases and J by 5 bases, and 18 bases separated the two germline ends. This CDR3 region has 14 residues. CDR1 is MNHEY and CDR2 is SVGAGI in the germline V gene. DNA of the CDR3: TGTGCCAGCACCCCTACTAGCTCATACGACGAGCAGTACTTC. It encodes CASTPTSSYDEQYF.

This clone was recorded once. CDR3 in DNA: TGTGCCAGCAGCCGGGGACAGGGGGCATGGAATTCACCCCTCCACTTT. Its translation: CASSRGQGAWNSPLHF. The chain joins TRBV5-6 to TRBJ1-6; 12 bases are a match to TRBD1. Germline-derived CDR1 and CDR2 are SGHDT and YYEEEE. Trimming at V came to 4 bases and at J to 7 bases, leaving 6 bases not matched to a gene. The CDR3 contains 16 residues. Drawing the rest from reference TRBV5-6 and TRBJ1-6, the complete variable domain is DAGVTQSPTHLIKTRGQQVTLRCSPKSGHDTVSWYQQALGQGPQFIFQYYEEEERQRGNFPDRFSGHQFPNYSSELNVNALLLGDSALYLCASSRGQGAWNSPLHFGNGTRLTVT.

The genes are TRBV7-2 and TRBJ2-5, with 9 bases fitting TRBD2. This CDR3 comprises 15 residues. V lost 8 bases and J lost 5; bases outside the gene matches: 12. Germline CDR1 and CDR2: SGHTA and FQGNSA. CDR3 in DNA: TGTGCCAGCCTTGCGGGAGGGCCGTCGGGGGAGACCCAGTACTTC. Amino acid sequence: CASLAGGPSGETQYF.

The V gene is TRBV7-3, the J gene TRBJ2-1, with D perhaps TRBD2 (6 bases). Germline loops: CDR1 SGHTA, CDR2 FQGTGA. This CDR3 has 15 amino acids. V lost 5 bases and J 8 bases, leaving 19 bases between the germline ends. The CDR3 nucleotides read TGTGCCAGCAGCGCCGCTAGCGTCATCCCTCATGAGCAGTTCTTC. It is translated as CASSAASVIPHEQFF.

V and J are TRBV19 and TRBJ2-7; TRBD2 matches 7 bases. Germline V CDR1 and CDR2: LNHDA, SQIVND (reference sequence). The CDR3 has 16 amino acids. With V trimmed by 5 bases and J by 2 bases, 12 bases remained unmatched. CDR3: CASSVLGGERTYEQYF. The CDR3 DNA follows: TGTGCCAGTAGTGTCCTGGGGGGGGAGAGGACCTACGAGCAGTACTTC.

This clone was found once. The V call is TRBV7-9, the J call TRBJ2-7; weak D call: TRBD1 (5 bases). The germline V gene has CDR1 SEHNR and CDR2 FQNEAQ (reference sequence). V lost 5 bases, J lost 2 bases, and 19 bases lay in between. The CDR3 spans 16 residues. The CDR3 DNA reads TGTGCCAGCAGCATCGCGGACAACACGGCAACCTACGAGCAGTACTTC. Translating gives CASSIADNTATYEQYF.

The chain combines TRBV7-2 with TRBJ1-3; no clear D gene. V was clipped by 4 bases and J by 4 bases, with 14 bases between them. The CDR3 has 15 amino acids. Per the germline V gene, CDR1 is SGHTA and CDR2 is FQGNSA. CDR3 sequence: CASSSRELGGNTIYF. The CDR3 nucleotides read TGTGCCAGCAGCTCGCGGGAACTGGGGGGAAACACCATATATTTT.

This clone was picked up many times. The V call is TRBV10-3, the J call TRBJ1-1, with TRBD1 matching 11 bases. Germline CDR1 ENHRY, CDR2 SYGVKD. This CDR3 is 14 amino acids long. J lost 10 bases, V lost 2 bases, and 6 bases had no gene match. This CDR3 is CAISEPRTGGRAFF. In DNA form, the CDR3 reads TGTGCCATCAGTGAGCCCAGGACAGGGGGCAGAGCTTTCTTT.

This sequence joins TRBV7-3 and TRBJ2-3; 9 bases agree with TRBD2. V dropped 5 bases and J dropped 2; count of bases not matched to a gene: 8. The germline V gene encodes CDR1 SGHTA and CDR2 FQGTGA. The CDR3 is 16 amino acids. The CDR3 DNA reads as TGTGCCAGCAGCAGGGGGCTAGCGGGGAACACAGATACGCAGTATTTT. Translation gives CASSRGLAGNTDTQYF.

This chain uses TRBV28 with TRBJ1-2; D remains unclear. The germline gives CDR1 MDHEN, CDR2 SYDVKM. CDR3 length equals 13 residues. Trimming pared 6 bases from V and 4 bases from J, leaving 12 bases between. CDR3 DNA: TGTGCCAGCAGCCGTGGGCAGATCTATGGCTACACCTTC. This encodes CASSRGQIYGYTF.

In regard to this clone: One junction end disagrees with the germline gene, perhaps due to a read error. This chain uses TRBV24-1 with TRBJ2-3, with D possibly being TRBD1 (5 bases). This CDR3 has 11 residues. Germline V CDR1 and CDR2: KGHDR, SFDVKD. The CDR3, as DNA: TGTGCCACCAGTGGCAGGGCCACTTTGGATTTT. It encodes CATSGRATLDF.

The chain recombines TRBV10-2 with TRBJ2-7; D is undetermined. The ends were cut back, 8 bases at V and 8 bases at J, with 16 bases in the middle. Germline values: CDR1 WSHSY, CDR2 SAAADI. The CDR3 spans 12 residues. CDR3 region: CASWALNAQQYF. The CDR3 DNA reads as TGCGCCAGCTGGGCCCTCAACGCACAGCAGTACTTC.

The chain carries TRBV3-1 (or the pseudogene TRBV3-2) and TRBJ1-2; D perhaps matches TRBD1 (5 bases). CDR1 LGHDT and CDR2 YNNKEL come from the germline V gene (reference sequence). The CDR3 extends over 13 amino acids. Trimming removed 1 base from V and 4 bases from J, with 7 bases in between. Written as DNA, the CDR3 is TGTGCCAGCAGCCAAGGTGGGGCCTATGGCTACACCTTC. Translating it yields CASSQGGAYGYTF.

The chain links TRBV10-2 to TRBJ2-5, with D tentatively TRBD2 (5 bases). From germline, CDR1 is WSHSY and CDR2 SAAADI. V was shortened by 1 base and J by 5 bases, with 8 bases between the two germline ends. This CDR3 is 13 amino acids long. This CDR3 is CASSELVAETQYF. CDR3 coding DNA: TGCGCCAGCAGTGAGTTGGTAGCGGAGACCCAGTACTTC.

Worth noting for this clone: A much larger clone is a single base away; this may be a read error. This chain connects TRBV7-6 to TRBJ2-7; TRBD2 aligns across 8 bases. The CDR3 runs to 15 residues. Per the germline V gene, CDR1 is SGHVS and CDR2 is FNYEAQ. In DNA form, the CDR3 reads TGTACCAGCAGCTTAAGGGCTAGCGGGCCCAACGAGCAGTACTTC. This codes for CTSSLRASGPNEQYF.